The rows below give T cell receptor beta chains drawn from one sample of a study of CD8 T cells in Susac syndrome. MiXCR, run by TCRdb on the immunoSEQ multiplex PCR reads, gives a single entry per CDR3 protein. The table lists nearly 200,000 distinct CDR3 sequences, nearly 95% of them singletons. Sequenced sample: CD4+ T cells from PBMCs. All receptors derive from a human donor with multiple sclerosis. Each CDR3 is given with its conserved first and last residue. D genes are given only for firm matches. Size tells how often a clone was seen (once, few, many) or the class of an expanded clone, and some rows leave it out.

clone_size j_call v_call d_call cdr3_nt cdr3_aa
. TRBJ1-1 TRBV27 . TGTGCCAGCAGTTTATCGCGGCTGAACACTGAAGCTTTCTTT CASSLSRLNTEAFF
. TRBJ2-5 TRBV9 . TGTGCCAGCAGCGTAGGGTCAGCCGGGGAGACCCAGTACTTC CASSVGSAGETQYF
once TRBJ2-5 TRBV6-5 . TGTGCCAGCAGTTACGATGGACCGGGCGCTCAAGAGACCCAGTACTTC CASSYDGPGAQETQYF
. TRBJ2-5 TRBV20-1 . TGCAGTGCTCAGGGAGCGAAGACCCAGTACTTC CSAQGAKTQYF
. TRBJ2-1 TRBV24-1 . TGTGCCACCAGTGAGGGCGGGGCTGCGGCGGATAATGAGCAGTTCTTC CATSEGGAAADNEQFF
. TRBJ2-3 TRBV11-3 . TGTGCCAGCAGCTTCGGGGCGACGACGCAGTATTTT CASSFGATTQYF
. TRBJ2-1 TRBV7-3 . TGTGCCAGCAGCTTATCCCCGGGGGAGCAGTTCTTC CASSLSPGEQFF
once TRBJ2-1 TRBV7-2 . TGTGCCAGCAGCCTTAATGGCCTCTATACCTACAATGAGCAGTTCTTC CASSLNGLYTYNEQFF
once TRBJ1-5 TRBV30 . TGTGCCTGGAGAGGGTTGGTTCAGCCCCAGCATTTT CAWRGLVQPQHF
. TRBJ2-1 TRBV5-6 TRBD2 TGTGCCAGCAGCCCTTTAGCGGGGGGCCACGATGAGCAGTTCTTC CASSPLAGGHDEQFF
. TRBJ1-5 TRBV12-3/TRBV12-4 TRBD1 TGTGCCAGCAGTTTAGCTACGGGACAGGTTAATCAGCCCCAGCATTTT CASSLATGQVNQPQHF
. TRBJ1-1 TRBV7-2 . TGTGCCAGCAGCTCGGGGGCGCGGGGCACTGAAGCTTTCTTT CASSSGARGTEAFF
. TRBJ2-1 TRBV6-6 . TGTGCCAGCAGTTACCACAATGAGCAGTTCTTC CASSYHNEQFF
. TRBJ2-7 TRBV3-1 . TGTGCCAGCAGCCAAGACCCTTGGGGGGGCGTCGGCGAGCAGTACTTC CASSQDPWGGVGEQYF
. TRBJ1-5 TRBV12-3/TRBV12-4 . TGTGCCAGCAGTTTAGGGACACAGCGTCAGCCCCAGCATTTT CASSLGTQRQPQHF
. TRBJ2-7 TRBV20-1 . TGCAGTGCTAGTAGGGGGAACTCCTACGAGCAGTACTTC CSASRGNSYEQYF
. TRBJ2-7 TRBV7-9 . TGTGCCAGCAGCTTAGGCGGCAGCTACTCCTACGAGCAGTACTTC CASSLGGSYSYEQYF
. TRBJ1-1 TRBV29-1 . TGCAGCGTTGAGGGCAGGGTTTACACTGAAGCTTTCTTT CSVEGRVYTEAFF
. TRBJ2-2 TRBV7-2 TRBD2 TGTGCCAGCAGCCGGACTAGCGGTCACGGGGAGCTGTTTTTT CASSRTSGHGELFF
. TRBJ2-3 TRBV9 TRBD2 TGTGCCAGCAGCCCCCGGGGAGGGCGCACAGATACGCAGTATTTT CASSPRGGRTDTQYF
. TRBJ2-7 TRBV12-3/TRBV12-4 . TGTGCCAGCAGCCTGACCACGTCCTACGAGCAGTACTTC CASSLTTSYEQYF
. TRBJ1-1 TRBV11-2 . TGTGCCAGCAGACCACGGACGGGGAACACTGAAGCTTTCTTT CASRPRTGNTEAFF
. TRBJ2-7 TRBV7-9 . TGTGCCAGCAGCTTAGTTGGGGTCGGAGGGTACGAGCAGTACTTC CASSLVGVGGYEQYF
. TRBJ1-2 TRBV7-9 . TGTGCCAGCAGCTTAGACACCCAGGATGGCTACACCTTC CASSLDTQDGYTF
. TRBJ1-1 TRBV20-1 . TGCAGTGCTCGTAACGGTAGGGAAGCTTTCTTT CSARNGREAFF
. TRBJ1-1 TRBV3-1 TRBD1 TGTGCCAGCAGCCAAGCCCCCGGGACAGACCGACCTGAAGCTTTCTTT CASSQAPGTDRPEAFF
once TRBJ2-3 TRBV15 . TGTGCCACCAGCAGAGGCTCTACAGAAGATACGCAGTATTTT CATSRGSTEDTQYF
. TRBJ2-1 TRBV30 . TGTGCCTGGAGTGTCGGCGAGTACAGCGAGCAGTTCTTC CAWSVGEYSEQFF
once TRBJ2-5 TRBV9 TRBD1 TGTGCCAGCAGCAGAGTGGACAGGGCGCAAGAGACCCAGTACTTC CASSRVDRAQETQYF
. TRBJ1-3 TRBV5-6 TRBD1 TGTGCCAGCAGCGCGACAGGGAGCTGGAACACCATATATTTT CASSATGSWNTIYF
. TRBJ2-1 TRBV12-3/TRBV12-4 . TGTGCCAGCAGTTTAGGAGAGCAGTTCTTC CASSLGEQFF
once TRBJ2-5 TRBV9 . TGTGCCAGCAGCATCGGACAAACGGGGCCCCAGTACTTC CASSIGQTGPQYF
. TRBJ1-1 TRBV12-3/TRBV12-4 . TGTGCCAGCACCCCATCAGGGCACAGTAAGAACACTGAAGCTTTCTTT CASTPSGHSKNTEAFF
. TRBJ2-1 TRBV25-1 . TGTGCCAGCAGTGAACATATGGGGACGTTCTTC CASSEHMGTFF
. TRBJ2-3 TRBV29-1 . TGCAGCGTTCAAAGACTAGACCTAAGGCACAGGGATACGCAGTATTTT CSVQRLDLRHRDTQYF
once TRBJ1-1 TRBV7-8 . TGTGCCAGCAGCTTAGAGATCCCCGATAGAGTGCGGCAGAACACTGAAGCTTTCTTT CASSLEIPDRVRQNTEAFF
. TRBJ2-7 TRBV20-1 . TGCAGTGCCCTAGGAGGGAGAGGGCCCACCTACGAGCAGTACTTC CSALGGRGPTYEQYF
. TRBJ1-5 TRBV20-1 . TGCAGTGCTAGAGATCTGGGAGAGCCCCAGCATTTT CSARDLGEPQHF
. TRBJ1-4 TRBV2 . TGTGCCCGCCGGAGCCTCGGCGAAAAACTGTTTTTT CARRSLGEKLFF
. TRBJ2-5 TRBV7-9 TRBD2 TGTGCCAGCAGCTTTGGTATAGCGGGGCAAGAGACCCAGTACTTC CASSFGIAGQETQYF
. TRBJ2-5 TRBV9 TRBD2 TGTGCCAGCAGCTACGGACTAGCGGGGGGCGCTGGCCAAGAGACCCAGTACTTC CASSYGLAGGAGQETQYF
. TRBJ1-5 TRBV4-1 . TGCGCCAGCAGCCAAGGTCCAGGGGAGAATCAGCCCCAGCATTTT CASSQGPGENQPQHF
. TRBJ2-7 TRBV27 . TGTGCCAGCAGTTTAGGGGCCGGGCCCTCCTACGAGCAGTACTTC CASSLGAGPSYEQYF
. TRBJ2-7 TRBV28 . TGTGCCAGCATCCCCGGGACGGAACTTTCCTACGAGCAGTACTTC CASIPGTELSYEQYF
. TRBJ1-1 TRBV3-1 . TGTGCCAGCAGCCAAGCCGCCCTGAGGGCAAGGGCTTTCTTT CASSQAALRARAFF
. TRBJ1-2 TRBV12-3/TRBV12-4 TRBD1 TGTGCCAGCAGCAATCTTGGACAGGGCTATGGCTACACCTTC CASSNLGQGYGYTF
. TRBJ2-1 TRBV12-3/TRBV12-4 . TGTGCCAGCAGTCACTGGAGGACCCTACCCTATGAGCAGTTCTTC CASSHWRTLPYEQFF
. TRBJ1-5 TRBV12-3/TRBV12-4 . TGTGCCAGCAGTTACGGGGGCCAAGGGGTTCAGCCCCAGCATTTT CASSYGGQGVQPQHF
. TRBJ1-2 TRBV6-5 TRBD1 TGTGCCAGCAGTTCAGGGGGCGCTTCTAACTATGGCTACACCTTC CASSSGGASNYGYTF
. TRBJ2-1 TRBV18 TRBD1 TGTGCCAGCTCACCCCGGGACAGGTTAAATGAGCAGTTCTTC CASSPRDRLNEQFF
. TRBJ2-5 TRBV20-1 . TGCAGTGCTAGACAGAGGCGGGGAGAGACCCAGTACTTC CSARQRRGETQYF
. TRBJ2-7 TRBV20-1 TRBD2 TGCAGTGCTAGAGATCCCCTAGCGGGTAAAGAGCAGTACTTC CSARDPLAGKEQYF
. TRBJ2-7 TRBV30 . TGTGCCTGGAGTTTGGACTCCCCCTACGAGCAGTACTTC CAWSLDSPYEQYF
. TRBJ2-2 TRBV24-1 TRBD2 TGTGCCTCTGGCGGGGGAACGGGGGAGCTGTTTTTT CASGGGTGELFF